The 29 T cell receptor beta chains listed next were all sequenced from one sample in a study of graft-versus-host responses after intestinal transplantation. Repertoires were generated with immunoSEQ multiplex PCR, while TCRdb's copy carries only in-frame clones and drops some. The profile shows approximately 77,000 clones, approximately 88% of them singletons. These receptors are not linked to any known antigen. The sequences come from unstimulated CD4+ T cells sorted from spleen or lymph node cells, collected before intestinal transplant. The receptors originated from a human donor who received an intestinal transplant.

The chain joins TRBV27 to TRBJ2-3, with D perhaps TRBD1 (5 bases). Looked up from germline, CDR1 is MNHEY and CDR2 is SMNVEV (reference sequence). CDR3 size: 15 residues. Trimming stripped 2 bases from V and 3 bases from J, with 12 bases between. The CDR3 protein is CASSLKGYPTDTQYF. DNA for the CDR3: TGTGCCAGCAGTTTAAAGGGGTACCCGACAGATACGCAGTATTTT.

This CDR3 is CASTPEATGGGYTF. The CDR3 DNA reads as TGTGCCAGCACCCCCGAGGCCACGGGAGGGGGCTACACCTTC. The chain has TRBV6-5 and TRBJ1-2; D gene ambiguous. Germline lookup yields CDR1 MNHEY and CDR2 SVGAGI. The CDR3 covers 14 residues. V was pared by 7 bases and J by 8 bases, with 20 bases between.

CDR3 nucleotides: TGTGCCTGGTACCGACAGGGTTTGAACACTGAAGCTTTCTTT. Its translation is CAWYRQGLNTEAFF. This chain links TRBV30 with TRBJ1-1, with 7 bases identical to TRBD1. The germline CDR1 and CDR2 sequences are GTSNPN and SVGIG (reference sequence). J was trimmed by 0 bases and V by 5 bases; bases with no gene match: 6. The CDR3 has 14 residues. The whole variable domain, filled in from reference TRBV30 and TRBJ1-1, reads SQTIHQWPATLVQPVGSPLSLECTVEGTSNPNLYWYRQAAGRGLQLLFYSVGIGQISSEVPQNLSASRPQDRQFILSSKKLLLSDSGFYLCAWYRQGLNTEAFFGQGTRLTVV.

The rearrangement uses TRBV5-1 and TRBJ1-2; TRBD1 matches 8 bases. V trimming: 4 bases; J trimming: 4 bases; junction bases outside the gene matches: 9. Germline V gene sequence: CDR1 SGHRS, CDR2 YFSETQ. The CDR3 is 15 amino acids. The DNA of the CDR3 is TGCGCCAGCAGCCCGGACGTGACAGGGGCCTATGGCTACACCTTC. Amino acids: CASSPDVTGAYGYTF.

CDR3 in amino acids: CASSRTGDPYEQYF. Here the CDR3 DNA reads TGTGCCAGCAGTCGTACAGGGGACCCCTACGAGCAGTACTTC. The V and J genes are TRBV6-5 and TRBJ2-7; 7 bases fit TRBD1. V shed 5 bases, J shed 2 bases, and the junction held 6 bases outside the gene matches. CDR1 MNHEY and CDR2 SVGAGI come from the germline V gene. The CDR3 loop spans 14 amino acids.

This chain links TRBV2 with TRBJ2-2, with 9 bases lining up with TRBD1. J lost 1 base, V lost 9 bases, and 3 bases had no gene match. This CDR3 has 14 amino acids. Germline-derived CDR1 and CDR2 are SNHLY and FYNNEI. The CDR3: CASSGQGNTGELFF. The CDR3 nucleotides read TGTGCCAGTTCGGGACAGGGGAACACCGGGGAGCTGTTTTTT.

The rearrangement joins TRBV5-6 to TRBJ1-2, with TRBD1 as a possible D gene (6 bases). Germline CDR1 reads SGHDT; CDR2 reads YYEEEE. The length of the CDR3 is 13 residues. V lost 0 bases to trimming and J lost 5 bases, with 8 bases between them. Written as DNA, the CDR3 is TGTGCCAGCAGCTTGGACGGACAGTATGGCTACACCTTC. This codes for CASSLDGQYGYTF.

The rearrangement joins TRBV10-3 to TRBJ2-7; 8 bases match TRBD2. This CDR3 has 15 amino acids. The V gene's germline CDR1 is ENHRY and CDR2 SYGVKD. Trimming removed 4 bases from V and 0 bases from J; junction bases left unmatched: 5. The CDR3 sequence: CAISGLAGASYEQYF. The CDR3 DNA reads TGTGCCATCAGTGGCCTAGCGGGTGCCTCCTACGAGCAGTACTTC.

The chain carries TRBV28 and TRBJ2-7, with no clear D. V was cut by 3 bases and J by 6 bases, with 12 bases left in between. CDR3 length: 13 residues. Germline values: CDR1 MDHEN, CDR2 SYDVKM. CDR3 amino acids: CASSFFGWAEQYF. CDR3 coding DNA: TGTGCCAGCAGTTTTTTTGGGTGGGCCGAGCAGTACTTC. Complete variable domain (other parts from reference TRBV28 and TRBJ2-7): DVKVTQSSRYLVKRTGEKVFLECVQDMDHENMFWYRQDPGLGLRLIYFSYDVKMKEKGDIPEGYSVSREKKERFSLILESASTNQTSMYLCASSFFGWAEQYFGPGTRLTVT.

The rearrangement joins TRBV29-1 to TRBJ1-3, with D maybe TRBD1 (6 bases). V lost 0 bases to trimming and J lost 8 bases, with 11 bases between them. The CDR3 has 13 residues. The germline CDR1 and CDR2 sequences are SQVTM and ANQGSEA. CDR3 loop: CSVEDYKGDTIYF. The CDR3 DNA reads TGCAGCGTTGAAGATTACAAGGGGGACACCATATATTTT.

The chain links TRBV19 to TRBJ2-3, with 7 bases matching TRBD2. The V gene's germline CDR1 is LNHDA and CDR2 SQIVND (reference sequence). V shed 9 bases, J shed 5 bases, and the junction held 5 bases outside the gene matches. The CDR3 covers 12 residues. The DNA of the CDR3 is TGTGCCAGCGGGGTAGCGGGAGATACGCAGTATTTT. The encoded protein is CASGVAGDTQYF.

This sequence joins TRBV6-5 and TRBJ2-7; perhaps TRBD1 as D (6 bases). The CDR3 runs to 15 residues. V lost 1 base and J 5 bases, leaving 15 bases between the germline ends. In germline, CDR1 is MNHEY, CDR2 SVGAGI. CDR3 DNA sequence: TGTGCCAGCAGTTACTACTTAACAGGGCTAGACGAGCAGTACTTC. Translating gives CASSYYLTGLDEQYF.

In this sample, this clone turned up once. The chain links TRBV5-1 to TRBJ1-2; D not resolved. The CDR3 length is 14 residues. The germline V gene encodes CDR1 SGHRS and CDR2 YFSETQ. V lost 0 bases and J 4 bases, leaving 10 bases between the germline ends. CDR3 residues: CASSLGGSFYGYTF. CDR3 DNA sequence: TGCGCCAGCAGCTTGGGCGGCAGTTTCTATGGCTACACCTTC.

V is TRBV28 and J is TRBJ1-6; tentative D call: TRBD1 (6 bases). Germline V gene sequence: CDR1 MDHEN, CDR2 SYDVKM. Deletions cut 4 bases from V and 4 bases from J, with 11 bases between. The CDR3 length is 15 residues. CDR3 residues: CASSSPTGYNSPLHF. CDR3 in DNA: TGTGCCAGCAGTTCCCCGACAGGTTATAATTCACCCCTCCACTTT.

The V call is TRBV5-1, the J call TRBJ2-2; the D gene is possibly TRBD2 (5 bases). Germline CDR1 SGHRS, CDR2 YFSETQ. With 4 bases removed from V and 6 bases from J, the gap between germline ends came to 16 bases. The CDR3 consists of 15 residues. CDR3 nucleotide sequence: TGCGCCAGCAGCGGCGGACTGAGGGCGGCCGGGGAGCTGTTTTTT. Translated: CASSGGLRAAGELFF.

As DNA, the CDR3 is TGTGCCAGCAGTTACTCGGGGGGCACCGGGGAGCTGTTTTTT. It translates to CASSYSGGTGELFF. The rearrangement uses TRBV6-6 and TRBJ2-2, with a possible D match to TRBD2 (6 bases). CDR3 length: 14 residues. Germline CDR1 and CDR2: MNHNY and SVGAGI (reference sequence). V was pared by 0 bases and J by 4 bases, with 6 bases between.

V usage is TRBV4-1 and J usage is TRBJ1-6; 9 bases are shared with TRBD1. The CDR3 loop spans 18 amino acids. The V and J ends lost 0 bases and 0 bases, in that order; junction bases with no gene match: 3. In germline, CDR1 is MGHRA, CDR2 YSYEKL. The CDR3: CASSQDGTGSSYNSPLHF. The CDR3 DNA is TGCGCCAGCAGCCAAGATGGGACAGGGAGCTCCTATAATTCACCCCTCCACTTT.

The V gene is TRBV27, the J gene TRBJ1-4; tentatively, D is TRBD1 (6 bases). This CDR3 is built from 17 residues. CDR1 MNHEY and CDR2 SMNVEV come from the germline V gene (reference sequence). The germline V and J ends were trimmed by 0 bases and 3 bases, with 14 bases remaining between them. CDR3 amino acids: CASSLSTPGHPNEKLFF. DNA of the CDR3: TGTGCCAGCAGTTTATCGACCCCGGGACACCCTAATGAAAAACTGTTTTTT.

This chain uses TRBV15 with TRBJ2-1; 7 bases line up with TRBD2. This CDR3 contains 14 residues. Per the germline V gene, CDR1 is LNHNV and CDR2 is YYDKDF (reference sequence). The V gene end was trimmed by 3 bases and the J gene end by 8 bases; junction bases not matched to a gene: 7. The CDR3 nucleotides are TGTGCCACCAGCAGCAACGGGGGAGGGGATGAGCAGTTCTTC. Encoded protein: CATSSNGGGDEQFF.

This clone was seen a few times. This chain links TRBV5-1 with TRBJ1-2; 8 nucleotides match TRBD1. Germline CDR1 reads SGHRS; CDR2 reads YFSETQ. The CDR3 covers 15 residues. Trimming cost V 0 bases and J 8 bases; bases outside gene matches: 9. CDR3 nucleotides: TGCGCCAGCAGCTTGGCCCTCGGACAGGGCCTCGGCTACACCTTC. Translation gives CASSLALGQGLGYTF.

The V call is TRBV25-1, the J call TRBJ1-4, with a possible D match to TRBD1 (6 bases). The CDR3 contains 17 residues. Germline CDR1 MGHDK, CDR2 SYGVNS. Trimming took 2 bases from V and 8 from J, leaving 21 bases between them. The CDR3 DNA is TGTGCCAGCAGTGAAGGTTCCGCGCCAGGGGAGGGGGAAAAACTGTTTTTT. Protein: CASSEGSAPGEGEKLFF.

This chain joins TRBV5-1 and TRBJ2-7; a possible D gene is TRBD1 (6 bases). CDR3 length: 19 amino acids. V shed 2 bases and J shed 2 bases, with 26 bases lying between them. Per germline, CDR1 SGHRS and CDR2 YFSETQ. In nucleotides, the CDR3 is TGCGCCAGCAGCTTATCGTACCGAGGAGTACGGACAGTTCCCTACGAGCAGTACTTC. Residues: CASSLSYRGVRTVPYEQYF.

The chain has TRBV5-8 and TRBJ1-4, with D possibly matching TRBD1 (5 bases). Germline V gene data show CDR1 as SGHTS and CDR2 as YDEGEE. The V and J ends lost 0 bases and 7 bases respectively, with 13 bases between them. CDR3 length: 15 amino acids. The CDR3 region has the DNA TGTGCCAGCAGCTTGGCGGCGGGGGTGCCTGAAAAACTGTTTTTT. It codes for CASSLAAGVPEKLFF.

The CDR3 loop is CASSVEVAGGAGELFF. CDR3 bases: TGTGCCAGCAGCGTGGAGGTAGCGGGAGGGGCCGGGGAGCTGTTTTTT. V and J are TRBV9 and TRBJ2-2, with 11 bases that match TRBD2. CDR1 and CDR2 from the germline V gene are SGDLS and YYNGEE. V gave up 2 bases and J gave up 6 bases; unmatched junction bases: 6. CDR3 length: 16 residues.

V is TRBV30 and J is TRBJ1-5; 9 bases map to TRBD1. The CDR3 is 17 residues long. J lost 3 bases, V lost 2 bases, and 11 bases had no gene match. The germline gives CDR1 GTSNPN, CDR2 SVGIG (reference sequence). CDR3: CAWSPTPGTGLNQPQHF. For the CDR3, the DNA is TGTGCCTGGAGTCCAACCCCCGGGACAGGGCTCAATCAGCCCCAGCATTTT.

The chain couples TRBV5-1 to TRBJ2-7; 8 bases map to TRBD2. Germline V gene sequence: CDR1 SGHRS, CDR2 YFSETQ. The V and J ends lost 0 bases and 0 bases, in that order; junction bases with no gene match: 8. The length of the CDR3 is 17 residues. CDR3 loop: CASSLAPTSGFSYEQYF. CDR3 bases: TGCGCCAGCAGCTTGGCCCCAACTAGCGGTTTCTCCTACGAGCAGTACTTC. Using reference TRBV5-1 and TRBJ2-7 for the parts outside the CDR3, the full variable domain is KAGVTQTPRYLIKTRGQQVTLSCSPISGHRSVSWYQQTPGQGLQFLFEYFSETQRNKGNFPGRFSGRQFSNSRSEMNVSTLELGDSALYLCASSLAPTSGFSYEQYFGPGTRLTVT.

V gene TRBV25-1 combines with J gene TRBJ1-2; TRBD1 aligns across 7 bases. Trimming at V came to 2 bases and at J to 13 bases, leaving 10 bases not matched to a gene. Germline loops: CDR1 MGHDK, CDR2 SYGVNS. The CDR3 spans 13 residues. This chain's CDR3 is CASSERGRGNFTF. The CDR3 DNA is TGTGCCAGCAGTGAACGGGGCAGGGGGAATTTCACCTTC.

CDR3 nucleotides: TGTGCCACCAGCCTAGCGGGGGCATCCTACGAGCAGTACTTC. Translation gives CATSLAGASYEQYF. The chain has TRBV15 and TRBJ2-7, with 10 positions matching TRBD2. CDR1 is LNHNV and CDR2 is YYDKDF in the germline V gene (reference sequence). V trimming: 5 bases; J trimming: 1 base; junction bases outside the gene matches: 2. CDR3 length: 14 residues.

This rearrangement joins TRBV19 to TRBJ2-3; 7 nucleotides align to TRBD2. The CDR3 runs 15 residues. CDR1 LNHDA and CDR2 SQIVND come from the germline V gene (reference sequence). J was trimmed by 4 bases and V by 3 bases; bases with no gene match: 7. The CDR3 is CASSMRAGVSDTQYF. The CDR3 DNA reads TGTGCCAGTAGTATGAGGGCGGGAGTGTCAGATACGCAGTATTTT. The full variable domain, completed using reference TRBV19 and TRBJ2-3, is DGGITQSPKYLFRKEGQNVTLSCEQNLNHDAMYWYRQDPGQGLRLIYYSQIVNDFQKGDIAEGYSVSREKKESFPLTVTSAQKNPTAFYLCASSMRAGVSDTQYFGPGTRLTVL.